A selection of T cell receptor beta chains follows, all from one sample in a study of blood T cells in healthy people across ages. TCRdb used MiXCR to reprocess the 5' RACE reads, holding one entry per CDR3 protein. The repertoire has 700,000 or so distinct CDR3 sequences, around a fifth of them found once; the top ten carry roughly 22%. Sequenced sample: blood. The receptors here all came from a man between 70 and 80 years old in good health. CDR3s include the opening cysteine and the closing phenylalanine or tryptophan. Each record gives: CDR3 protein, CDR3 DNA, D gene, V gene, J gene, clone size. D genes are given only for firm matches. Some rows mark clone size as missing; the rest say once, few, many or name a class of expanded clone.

CDR3: CSASRDYNSPLHF; DNA: TGCAGTGCTAGCCGGGACTATAATTCACCCCTCCACTTT; D: -; V: TRBV20-1; J: TRBJ1-6; size: -
CDR3: CASSSLGLSSYEQYF; DNA: TGTGCCAGCAGCTCCCTGGGCCTAAGCTCCTACGAGCAGTACTTC; D: -; V: TRBV14; J: TRBJ2-7; size: -
CDR3: CAIRTRTGGDSPLHF; DNA: TGTGCCATCAGGACCCGGACAGGGGGGGACTCACCCCTCCACTTT; D: TRBD1; V: TRBV10-3; J: TRBJ1-6; size: -
CDR3: CASSFNGGTEAFF; DNA: TGCGCCAGCAGCTTTAACGGGGGCACTGAAGCTTTCTTT; D: -; V: TRBV5-1; J: TRBJ1-1; size: few
CDR3: CASSLRRGNSYEQYF; DNA: TGTGCCAGCAGCTTACGCAGGGGGAACTCCTACGAGCAGTACTTC; D: TRBD1; V: TRBV13; J: TRBJ2-7; size: many
CDR3: CASSDFNEQFF; DNA: TGTGCCAGCAGCGATTTCAATGAGCAGTTCTTC; D: -; V: TRBV7-3; J: TRBJ2-1; size: -
CDR3: CASSSPDRVIDTQYF; DNA: TGTGCCAGCAGTTCCCCAGACAGGGTCATAGATACGCAGTATTTT; D: TRBD1; V: TRBV12-3/TRBV12-4; J: TRBJ2-3; size: -
CDR3: CSATYKGFLYEQYF; DNA: TGCAGTGCTACGTACAAGGGCTTCCTGTACGAGCAGTACTTC; D: -; V: TRBV20-1; J: TRBJ2-7; size: few
CDR3: CASSLVGVAGGYNEQFF; DNA: TGTGCCAGCAGCTTAGTCGGGGTAGCGGGAGGGTACAATGAGCAGTTCTTC; D: TRBD2; V: TRBV7-8; J: TRBJ2-1; size: once
CDR3: CASNPIAGTRTGELFF; DNA: TGTGCCAGCAACCCAATAGCGGGAACACGCACCGGGGAGCTGTTTTTT; D: TRBD2; V: TRBV4-2; J: TRBJ2-2; size: few
CDR3: CASSSPGLGGYTF; DNA: TGTGCCAGCAGTTCCCCGGGACTTGGGGGCTACACCTTC; D: -; V: TRBV12-3/TRBV12-4; J: TRBJ1-2; size: -
CDR3: CSASPYWNEQFF; DNA: TGCAGTGCTAGTCCCTATTGGAATGAGCAGTTCTTC; D: -; V: TRBV20-1; J: TRBJ2-1; size: few
CDR3: CSASPLGVRGASTDTQYF; DNA: TGCAGTGCTAGTCCCTTAGGAGTACGGGGAGCTAGCACAGATACGCAGTATTTT; D: -; V: TRBV20-1; J: TRBJ2-3; size: few
CDR3: CASRRSHSYNGQFF; DNA: TGTGCCAGTCGGAGGTCCCACTCCTACAATGGGCAGTTCTTC; D: -; V: TRBV12-3/TRBV12-4; J: TRBJ2-1; size: -
CDR3: CSVEDHQNTGELFF; DNA: TGCAGCGTTGAAGATCACCAGAACACCGGGGAGCTGTTTTTT; D: -; V: TRBV29-1; J: TRBJ2-2; size: few
CDR3: CASSPRSTIRETQYF; DNA: TGTGCCAGCAGCCCCCGGTCTACCATCAGAGAGACCCAGTACTTC; D: -; V: TRBV7-2; J: TRBJ2-5; size: -
CDR3: CASREGTGEAFF; DNA: TGCGCCAGCAGGGAGGGGACAGGTGAAGCTTTCTTT; D: TRBD1; V: TRBV5-1; J: TRBJ1-1; size: few
CDR3: CSVAGARDTEAFF; DNA: TGCAGCGTTGCAGGGGCGAGGGACACTGAAGCTTTCTTT; D: -; V: TRBV29-1; J: TRBJ1-1; size: many
CDR3: CASPGYHYGYTF; DNA: TGTGCCAGCCCCGGTTACCACTATGGCTACACCTTC; D: -; V: TRBV2; J: TRBJ1-2; size: few
CDR3: CASSSQLLTSGGNSRTGELFF; DNA: TGTGCCAGCTCATCCCAATTACTGACTAGCGGGGGCAACTCGAGGACCGGGGAGCTGTTTTTT; D: TRBD2; V: TRBV18; J: TRBJ2-2; size: -
CDR3: CASSLGSEAFF; DNA: TGTGCCAGCTCACTCGGTTCTGAAGCTTTCTTT; D: -; V: TRBV18; J: TRBJ1-1; size: many
CDR3: CASSLRMDNSPLHF; DNA: TGTGCCAGCAGCCTCAGGATGGATAATTCACCCCTCCACTTT; D: -; V: TRBV3-1; J: TRBJ1-6; size: few
CDR3: CASSQVQGGNEQFF; DNA: TGTGCCAGCAGCCAAGTGCAGGGAGGGAATGAGCAGTTCTTC; D: TRBD2; V: TRBV14; J: TRBJ2-1; size: few
CDR3: CASSFGSEQFF; DNA: TGTGCCAGCAGTTTCGGCAGTGAGCAGTTCTTC; D: -; V: TRBV12-3/TRBV12-4; J: TRBJ2-1; size: once
CDR3: CASSLAFAQLQYF; DNA: TGTGCCAGCAGCTTAGCGTTTGCCCAGCTACAGTATTTT; D: -; V: TRBV7-9; J: TRBJ2-3; size: few
CDR3: CASSLDREVGSYEQYF; DNA: TGTGCCAGCAGCTTAGATCGAGAAGTGGGGTCCTACGAGCAGTACTTC; D: -; V: TRBV11-3; J: TRBJ2-7; size: -
CDR3: CASSEAAGGGELFF; DNA: TGCGCCAGCAGTGAGGCCGCAGGGGGCGGGGAGCTGTTTTTT; D: TRBD1; V: TRBV10-1; J: TRBJ2-2; size: -
CDR3: CAISDRAGMNTEAFF; DNA: TGTGCCATCAGTGATAGGGCTGGGATGAACACTGAAGCTTTCTTT; D: -; V: TRBV10-3; J: TRBJ1-1; size: few
CDR3: CASSYYGTGSTDTQYF; DNA: TGTGCCAGCAGTTACTACGGGACAGGGAGCACAGATACGCAGTATTTT; D: TRBD1; V: TRBV6-5; J: TRBJ2-3; size: -
CDR3: CASSESGTGNTEAFF; DNA: TGTGCCAGCAGTGAATCTGGGACAGGGAACACTGAAGCTTTCTTT; D: TRBD1; V: TRBV25-1; J: TRBJ1-1; size: -
CDR3: CASSYPGGYNEQFF; DNA: TGTGCCAGCAGTTACCCAGGGGGCTACAATGAGCAGTTCTTC; D: TRBD1; V: TRBV12-3/TRBV12-4; J: TRBJ2-1; size: -
CDR3: CASSQVWATSTYEQHF; DNA: TGTGCCAGCAGCCAAGTCTGGGCCACAAGCACCTACGAGCAGCACTTC; D: -; V: TRBV4-2; J: TRBJ2-7; size: -
CDR3: CARSLWSDTEAFF; DNA: TGTGCCAGAAGCTTATGGTCCGACACTGAAGCTTTCTTT; D: -; V: TRBV5-3; J: TRBJ1-1; size: -
CDR3: CSAGKGDRGTYGYTF; DNA: TGCAGTGCTGGGAAAGGGGACAGGGGAACCTATGGCTACACCTTC; D: TRBD1; V: TRBV20-1; J: TRBJ1-2; size: -
CDR3: CASRTGTGGYEQYF; DNA: TGTGCCAGCAGGACCGGGACAGGGGGCTACGAGCAGTACTTC; D: TRBD1; V: TRBV27; J: TRBJ2-7; size: -
CDR3: CASSLVQGPETQYF; DNA: TGCGCCAGCAGCTTGGTACAGGGCCCTGAGACCCAGTACTTC; D: -; V: TRBV5-1; J: TRBJ2-5; size: -
CDR3: CSADSSEVYGYTF; DNA: TGCAGCGCCGATAGTAGTGAAGTCTATGGCTACACCTTC; D: -; V: TRBV29-1; J: TRBJ1-2; size: -
CDR3: CAVFGQGQGNTIYF; DNA: TGTGCCGTTTTCGGACAGGGACAAGGAAACACCATATATTTT; D: TRBD1; V: TRBV10-3; J: TRBJ1-3; size: -
CDR3: CSARGTRKETQYF; DNA: TGCAGTGCTAGAGGGACTAGAAAAGAGACCCAGTACTTC; D: TRBD2; V: TRBV20-1; J: TRBJ2-5; size: -
CDR3: CASSDLRDIPYNEQFF; DNA: TGTGCCAGCAGTGATCTTCGGGACATACCATACAATGAGCAGTTCTTC; D: -; V: TRBV25-1; J: TRBJ2-1; size: few
CDR3: CSVSPWAHNEQFF; DNA: TGCAGCGTTTCCCCCTGGGCACACAATGAGCAGTTCTTC; D: -; V: TRBV29-1; J: TRBJ2-1; size: -
CDR3: CASSLLPGQQETQYF; DNA: TGTGCCAGCAGCTTGCTGCCCGGGCAGCAAGAGACCCAGTACTTC; D: -; V: TRBV5-5; J: TRBJ2-5; size: many
CDR3: CLVGEYSNQPQHF; DNA: TGTCTCGTTGGGGAATATAGCAATCAGCCCCAGCATTTT; D: -; V: TRBV6-1; J: TRBJ1-5; size: few
CDR3: CASSNGQSVRGYTF; DNA: TGCGCCAGCAGTAACGGACAGTCGGTGAGGGGCTACACCTTC; D: -; V: TRBV5-1; J: TRBJ1-2; size: -
CDR3: CASSFGLAGDETQYF; DNA: TGTGCCAGCAGCTTCGGACTAGCGGGAGATGAGACCCAGTACTTC; D: TRBD2; V: TRBV7-9; J: TRBJ2-5; size: few
CDR3: CAIRRVLAGPQFF; DNA: TGTGCCATCAGGAGGGTGCTAGCGGGGCCACAGTTCTTC; D: TRBD2; V: TRBV10-3; J: TRBJ2-1; size: few
CDR3: CASSRQGLLNTEAFF; DNA: TGTGCCAGCAGTCGACAGGGTTTATTGAACACTGAAGCTTTCTTT; D: TRBD1; V: TRBV12-3/TRBV12-4; J: TRBJ1-1; size: once
CDR3: CSAKGPRETEAFF; DNA: TGCAGTGCTAAGGGACCAAGGGAAACTGAAGCTTTCTTT; D: -; V: TRBV20-1; J: TRBJ1-1; size: many
CDR3: CASRYRGSNSPLHF; DNA: TGTGCCAGCAGGTACAGGGGGAGTAATTCACCCCTCCACTTT; D: TRBD1; V: TRBV12-3/TRBV12-4; J: TRBJ1-6; size: -
CDR3: CASSSWNSGANVLTF; DNA: TGTGCCAGCAGTTCCTGGAACTCTGGGGCCAACGTCCTGACTTTC; D: -; V: TRBV12-3/TRBV12-4; J: TRBJ2-6; size: few
CDR3: CSAPSSTDTQYF; DNA: TGCAGTGCGCCCTCTAGCACAGATACGCAGTATTTT; D: -; V: TRBV20-1; J: TRBJ2-3; size: -
CDR3: CASSSPGHKETQYF; DNA: TGTGCCAGCAGCTCGCCGGGACACAAAGAGACCCAGTACTTC; D: -; V: TRBV28; J: TRBJ2-5; size: few
CDR3: CASSYVDQYNEQFF; DNA: TGTGCCAGCAGTTACGTGGACCAGTACAATGAGCAGTTCTTC; D: -; V: TRBV6-2/TRBV6-3; J: TRBJ2-1; size: -
CDR3: CANSPGGSTDTQYF; DNA: TGTGCCAACTCACCAGGCGGGAGCACAGATACGCAGTATTTT; D: -; V: TRBV18; J: TRBJ2-3; size: -
CDR3: CASSPTAGGSCTF; DNA: TGTGCCAGCAGTCCGACCGCGGGGGGAAGCTGCACCTTC; D: -; V: TRBV12-3/TRBV12-4; J: TRBJ1-2; size: -
CDR3: CASSQDEFVGQETQYF; DNA: TGTGCCAGCAGCCAAGATGAGTTCGTTGGGCAAGAGACCCAGTACTTC; D: -; V: TRBV14; J: TRBJ2-5; size: -
CDR3: CASRNRQGFGYTF; DNA: TGTGCCAGCAGAAACCGACAGGGTTTTGGCTACACCTTC; D: TRBD1; V: TRBV7-8; J: TRBJ1-2; size: -
CDR3: CASSVGDGEFFGYTF; DNA: TGTGCCAGCAGCGTAGGTGATGGGGAGTTCTTTGGCTACACCTTC; D: -; V: TRBV9; J: TRBJ1-2; size: -
CDR3: CASSWAGTDEQYF; DNA: TGTGCCAGCAGTTGGGCAGGGACTGACGAGCAGTACTTC; D: -; V: TRBV28; J: TRBJ2-7; size: -